This is a list of T cell receptor beta chains from one sample in a study of blood T cell repertoires in COVID-19. The method was immunoSEQ multiplex PCR; TCRdb's version includes in-frame clones alone and lacks a portion of them. The data contain 60,000 to 75,000 clones, more than 75% of them singletons. Sample: peripheral blood. The receptors originated from a human donor in a cohort sampled during active COVID-19. Both conserved end residues are part of each CDR3. D genes are given only for firm matches.

J	D	V	CDR3
TRBJ2-3	TRBD1	TRBV14	CASSQKDRARDTQYF
TRBJ2-3	.	TRBV7-9	CASSLEGSTDTQYF
TRBJ2-3	TRBD2	TRBV4-1	CASSHPSGGAVAKVVGTDTQYF
TRBJ2-1	TRBD2	TRBV7-8	CASSKTSGIYNEQFF
TRBJ2-7	.	TRBV2	CASSGTSYEQYF
TRBJ2-5	.	TRBV2	CASIGTSLIMRWSQYF
TRBJ1-5	.	TRBV27	CASSFQVIRSNQPQHF
TRBJ2-7	.	TRBV6-2/TRBV6-3	CASSYSRPASYEQYF
TRBJ1-5	TRBD1	TRBV12-3/TRBV12-4	CASSGQGGQPQHF
TRBJ1-2	TRBD1	TRBV7-2	CASSLGTGGASFGYTF
TRBJ2-1	TRBD2	TRBV7-2	CASKAGGPAYNEQFF
TRBJ2-7	.	TRBV6-6	CASSYSGARDEQYF
TRBJ2-7	TRBD2	TRBV7-9	CASSSALAGINEQYF
TRBJ2-3	.	TRBV28	CASSLPRDWQYF
TRBJ2-7	TRBD2	TRBV3-1/TRBV3-2	CASSQGLAGGRQYF
TRBJ2-6	.	TRBV24-1	CATSDSSPGSGANVLTF
TRBJ1-1	.	TRBV6-2/TRBV6-3	CASSYSSTEAFF
TRBJ2-7	.	TRBV6-5	CAIGGGAPTYEQYF
TRBJ2-7	.	TRBV5-5	CASSLTRFEQYF
TRBJ1-5	.	TRBV19	CASSIGTQNQPQHF
TRBJ2-6	TRBD2	TRBV9	CASSVVAGGPPSGANVLTF
TRBJ1-5	.	TRBV7-9	CASSLGGVNQPQHF
TRBJ2-1	TRBD2	TRBV9	CASSVVSGRGNEQFF
TRBJ2-7	TRBD2	TRBV11-2	CASSHTGLAIHEQYF
TRBJ2-7	TRBD2	TRBV10-3	CAISAGGAIYEQYF
TRBJ1-2	TRBD1	TRBV24-1	CATSDYGTGFGGYTF
TRBJ2-7	TRBD1	TRBV5-1	CASSPRDRDLYEQYF